Each of the 22 T cell receptor beta chains below was sequenced from the same sample in a study of spatial heterogeneity in lung cancer. Time point of the sample: sample taken at primary tumor resection. The antigens these receptors bind are not known. Each CDR3 protein gets one entry after TCRdb re-called the 5' RACE reads with MiXCR. Among 10,000 to 15,000 distinct CDR3 sequences, 6% to 8.5% were seen once, and the ten largest hold around 3.2%. Points from the study as a whole: Mutation counts in tumors were tracked by counts of expanded intratumoral alpha and beta TCRs.

Specimen: lung tumor tissue, collected at surgery. The receptors originated from a female donor with early-stage non-small cell lung cancer.

Ten or more counts support this clonotype. V is TRBV6-2 or TRBV6-3 and J is TRBJ2-4; 7 bases map to TRBD2. J was trimmed by 6 bases and V by 6 bases; bases with no gene match: 14. Germline CDR1 and CDR2: MNHEY and SVGEGT. The CDR3 has 16 amino acids. The CDR3 DNA is TGTGCCAGCAGCCGTCTTACTAGCGCGCTAGGAAACATTCAGTACTTC. The encoded protein is CASSRLTSALGNIQYF.

This clonotype turned up a few times. V gene TRBV27 combines with J gene TRBJ2-5; the D call may be TRBD1 or TRBD2 (6 bases each). Germline values: CDR1 MNHEY, CDR2 SMNVEV (reference sequence). This CDR3 region has 15 residues. V was cut by 3 bases and J by 5 bases, with 16 bases left in between. In DNA form, the CDR3 reads TGTGCCAGCAGTTTTTGGGGGGCCTACGGTGAGACCCAGTACTTC. Its protein product is CASSFWGAYGETQYF.

This clonotype was seen ten or more times. The rearrangement links TRBV7-6 to TRBJ1-2; D gene uncertain. Germline-derived CDR1 and CDR2 are SGHVS and FNYEAQ. Deletions cut 5 bases from V and 3 bases from J, with 16 bases between. CDR3 length: 15 residues. In DNA, the CDR3 is TGTGCCAGCAGCCCCTCTCACACGGACCACTATGGCTACACCTTC. This gives the protein CASSPSHTDHYGYTF.

This clonotype is classed as medium-sized. The V gene is TRBV6-6, the J gene TRBJ2-4, with D perhaps matching TRBD1 (7 bases). Germline V CDR1 and CDR2: MNHNY, SVGAGI (reference sequence). CDR3 length: 16 amino acids. The germline V and J ends were trimmed by 5 bases and 0 bases, with 14 bases remaining between them. CDR3 amino acids: CASSNGGQLAKNIQYF. CDR3 DNA sequence: TGTGCCAGCAGTAACGGGGGACAGTTAGCCAAAAACATTCAGTACTTC.

This clonotype was found once. The chain couples TRBV20-1 to TRBJ2-1; D is perhaps TRBD2 (5 bases). Between the trimmed V and J ends, which lost 6 bases and 1 base, there was a span of 19 bases. The length of the CDR3 is 16 residues. The germline CDR1 and CDR2 sequences are DFQATT and SNEGSKA (reference sequence). DNA of the CDR3: TGCAGTGCACAAGCCGGCGGACTGCTTTCCTACAATGAGCAGTTCTTC. Encoded protein: CSAQAGGLLSYNEQFF.

The CDR3 protein is CASSLDGTNEKLFF. DNA for the CDR3: TGCGCCAGCAGCTTGGACGGGACTAATGAAAAACTGTTTTTT. The chain uses TRBV5-1 and TRBJ1-4; unclear D gene. V lost 0 bases and J lost 2, with 5 bases in between. The CDR3 is made up of 14 amino acids. The germline V gene encodes CDR1 SGHRS and CDR2 YFSETQ.

This clonotype occurred many times. This chain uses TRBV6-5 with TRBJ2-7; TRBD2 might be the D (6 bases). The CDR3 has 15 residues. Trimming removed 5 bases from V and 2 bases from J, with 16 bases in between. The germline gives CDR1 MNHEY, CDR2 SVGAGI. CDR3 DNA sequence: TGTGCCAGCAGTCCATCGGGGACTGGCGCCTACGAGCAGTACTTC. Encoded protein: CASSPSGTGAYEQYF.

This clonotype is classed as medium-sized (0.01 to 0.1%). The chain links TRBV11-1 to TRBJ2-5, with 9 positions matching TRBD2. This CDR3 is 16 amino acids long. Germline CDR1 is SGHAT and CDR2 is FQDESV (reference sequence). Unmatched junction bases numbered 9, after V lost 2 bases and J lost 5 bases. DNA for the CDR3: TGTGCCAGCAGCTTACTTTCAGCGGGAGGATGGGAGACCCAGTACTTC. Its protein product is CASSLLSAGGWETQYF.

This clonotype is medium-sized in the sample. CDR3 sequence: CASSSIQGNTIYF. For the CDR3, the DNA is TGTGCCAGCAGCTCGATACAGGGAAACACCATATATTTT. The chain is built from TRBV7-8 and TRBJ1-3; D gene unclear. The length of the CDR3 is 13 residues. The germline gives CDR1 SGHVS, CDR2 FQNEAQ. V was clipped by 4 bases and J by 4 bases, with 8 bases between them.

This clonotype was counted many times. The V gene is TRBV7-2, the J gene TRBJ1-4, with D unresolved. V lost 5 bases and J lost 0, with 10 bases in between. Germline V gene sequence: CDR1 SGHTA, CDR2 FQGNSA. The length of the CDR3 is 15 residues. For the CDR3, the DNA is TGTGCCAGCAGCCCTACAGATGCAACTAATGAAAAACTGTTTTTT. Protein product: CASSPTDATNEKLFF.

Within the sample, this clonotype is medium-sized. This CDR3 is CSVGDRGLAGYTF. For the CDR3, the DNA is TGCAGCGTCGGTGACAGGGGGCTAGCGGGCTACACCTTC. This chain links TRBV29-1 with TRBJ1-2; TRBD1 matches 10 bases. The CDR3 has 13 amino acids. Germline assignment: CDR1 SQVTM and CDR2 ANQGSEA. The V and J ends lost 6 bases and 8 bases, in that order; junction bases with no gene match: 9.

This clonotype has ten or more counts. The chain joins TRBV12-3 or TRBV12-4 to TRBJ2-2, with D perhaps matching TRBD2 (6 bases). Trimming cost V 11 bases and J 4 bases, with 11 bases left between them. The CDR3 loop spans 12 amino acids. This CDR3 is CAGVGGTGELFF. In DNA, the CDR3 is TGTGCCGGGGTCGGGGGCACCGGGGAGCTGTTTTTT.

This clonotype has a count of ten or more. The V and J genes are TRBV2 and TRBJ2-7, with 9 nucleotides matching TRBD1. Germline trimming cut 7 bases from V and 7 bases from J; bases unmatched to any gene: 11. The CDR3 sequence is 14 residues long. The germline CDR1 and CDR2 sequences are SNHLY and FYNNEI. Here the CDR3 DNA reads TGTGCCAGCAAAGGACAGGGGACGTTGGAAGAGCAGTACTTC. Its translation: CASKGQGTLEEQYF.

This chain uses TRBV11-1 with TRBJ1-2; perhaps TRBD1 as D (6 bases). V lost 4 bases and J 0 bases, leaving 12 bases between the germline ends. Germline V gives CDR1 SGHAT, CDR2 FQDESV (reference sequence). This CDR3 contains 15 residues. As DNA, the CDR3 is TGTGCCAGCAGCTATGGACAGAACCCTAACTATGGCTACACCTTC. Translating it yields CASSYGQNPNYGYTF.

This clonotype was seen ten or more times. This chain connects TRBV27 to TRBJ2-7; possibly TRBD1 or TRBD2 for D (5 bases each). The CDR3 runs 15 residues. The V gene lost 8 bases and the J gene lost 4 bases, with 21 bases spanning the gap. Germline V gives CDR1 MNHEY, CDR2 SMNVEV (reference sequence). The CDR3 loop reads CASHAYGTWGYEQYF. Written as DNA, the CDR3 is TGTGCCAGCCACGCCTATGGGACCTGGGGGTACGAGCAGTACTTC.

This clonotype is classed as medium-sized (0.01 to 0.1%). The chain joins TRBV7-2 to TRBJ1-2, with 7 bases aligning to TRBD1. With 1 base clipped from V and 2 bases from J, the junction kept 4 bases outside the gene matches. This CDR3 region has 15 residues. In germline, CDR1 is SGHTA, CDR2 FQGNSA. CDR3 protein: CASSLVAGGNYGYTF. The CDR3 bases are TGTGCCAGCAGCTTAGTAGCAGGGGGGAACTATGGCTACACCTTC.

This clonotype has at least ten counts. The J gene is TRBJ2-7, the V gene TRBV28; no definite D call. The CDR3 has 12 amino acids. V was cut by 5 bases and J by 7 bases, with 12 bases left in between. Per germline, CDR1 MDHEN and CDR2 SYDVKM. Here the CDR3 reads CASSPSRREQYF. For the CDR3, the DNA is TGTGCCAGCAGTCCCTCCAGGAGAGAGCAGTACTTC.

A few counts support this clonotype. The CDR3 DNA is TGTGCCAGCAGCTTTATGGGCCGACTTGGGACCCAGTACTTC. Protein sequence: CASSFMGRLGTQYF. V is TRBV7-9 and J is TRBJ2-5; D not resolved. V lost 3 bases to trimming and J lost 7 bases, with 15 bases between them. The CDR3 covers 14 residues. CDR1 is SEHNR and CDR2 is FQNEAQ in the germline V gene (reference sequence).

By frequency in the sample, this clonotype is medium-sized. The rearrangement joins TRBV12-3 or TRBV12-4 to TRBJ2-5; D gene unclear. The V end was cut by 3 bases, the J end by 9 bases, with 8 bases between. This CDR3 is built from 11 residues. The chain's CDR3 is CASSFSAAQYF. In nucleotides, the CDR3 is TGTGCCAGCAGTTTCTCGGCGGCCCAGTACTTC.

By sample fraction, this clonotype is medium-sized. This rearrangement joins TRBV4-2 to TRBJ1-6; 7 bases map to TRBD1. There are 15 residues in the CDR3. V gave up 4 bases and J gave up 7 bases; unmatched junction bases: 7. Per germline, CDR1 LGHNA and CDR2 YNFKEQ. CDR3 amino acids: CASSPTGVYNSPLHF. The CDR3, as DNA: TGTGCCAGCAGCCCAACAGGGGTATACAATTCACCCCTCCACTTT.

V is TRBV28 and J is TRBJ2-7; D unclear. From germline, CDR1 is MDHEN and CDR2 SYDVKM. The V end lost 7 bases, the J end lost 0 bases, and 7 bases lay between the germline ends. The CDR3 runs 12 residues. As DNA, the CDR3 is TGTGCCAGCAAGGCCGGCTCCTACGAGCAGTACTTC. This translates into CASKAGSYEQYF.

This clonotype was recorded at least ten times. The CDR3 bases are TGTGCCAGCTCACCACGGACTAGCGGGAGATTCCACTACAATGAGCAGTTCTTC. This encodes CASSPRTSGRFHYNEQFF. The chain employs TRBV18 and TRBJ2-1; TRBD2 matches at 13 bases. This CDR3 is 18 amino acids long. With 1 base clipped from V and 3 bases from J, the junction kept 6 bases outside the gene matches. Germline V gene data show CDR1 as KGHSH and CDR2 as LQKENI.